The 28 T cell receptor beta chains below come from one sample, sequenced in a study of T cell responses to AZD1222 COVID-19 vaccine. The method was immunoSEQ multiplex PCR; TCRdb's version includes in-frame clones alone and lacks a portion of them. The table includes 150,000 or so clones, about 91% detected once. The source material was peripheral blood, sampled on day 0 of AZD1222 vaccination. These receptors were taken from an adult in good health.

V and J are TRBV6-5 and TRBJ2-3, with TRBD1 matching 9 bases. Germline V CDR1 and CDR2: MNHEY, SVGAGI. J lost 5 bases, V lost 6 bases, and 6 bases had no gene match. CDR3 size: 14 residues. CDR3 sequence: CASRTTGGIDTQYF. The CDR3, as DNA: TGTGCCAGCAGGACGACAGGGGGTATAGATACGCAGTATTTT.

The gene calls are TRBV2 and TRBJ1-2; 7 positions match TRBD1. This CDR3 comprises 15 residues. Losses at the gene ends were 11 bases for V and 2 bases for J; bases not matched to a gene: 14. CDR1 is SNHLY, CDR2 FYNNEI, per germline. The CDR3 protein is CALQVTGPINYGYTF. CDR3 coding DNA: TGTGCCTTACAGGTGACAGGGCCGATCAACTATGGCTACACCTTC.

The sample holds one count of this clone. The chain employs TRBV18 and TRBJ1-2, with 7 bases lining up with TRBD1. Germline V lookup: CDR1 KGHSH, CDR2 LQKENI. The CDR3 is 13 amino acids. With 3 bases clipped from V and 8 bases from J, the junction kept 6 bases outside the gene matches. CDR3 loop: CASSPWTGRGYTF. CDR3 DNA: TGTGCCAGCTCACCCTGGACAGGTCGGGGCTACACCTTC.

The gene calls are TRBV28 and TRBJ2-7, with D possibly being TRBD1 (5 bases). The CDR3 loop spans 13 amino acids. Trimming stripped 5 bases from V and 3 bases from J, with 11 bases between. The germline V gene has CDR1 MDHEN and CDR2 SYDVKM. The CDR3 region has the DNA TGTGCCAGCAGTACCCCGGACAACTACGAGCAGTACTTC. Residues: CASSTPDNYEQYF. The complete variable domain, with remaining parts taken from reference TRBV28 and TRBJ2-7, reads DVKVTQSSRYLVKRTGEKVFLECVQDMDHENMFWYRQDPGLGLRLIYFSYDVKMKEKGDIPEGYSVSREKKERFSLILESASTNQTSMYLCASSTPDNYEQYFGPGTRLTVT.

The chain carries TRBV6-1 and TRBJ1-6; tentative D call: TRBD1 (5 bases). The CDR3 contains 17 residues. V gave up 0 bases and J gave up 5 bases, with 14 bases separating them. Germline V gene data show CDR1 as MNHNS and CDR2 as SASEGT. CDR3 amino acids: CASSEAPRGFHNSPLHF. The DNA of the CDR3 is TGTGCCAGCAGTGAAGCGCCTAGGGGCTTTCATAATTCACCCCTCCACTTT.

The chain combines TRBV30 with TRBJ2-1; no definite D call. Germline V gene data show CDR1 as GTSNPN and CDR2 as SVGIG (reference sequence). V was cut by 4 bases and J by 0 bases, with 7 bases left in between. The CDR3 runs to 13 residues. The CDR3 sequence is CAWKSRSYNEQFF. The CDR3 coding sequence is TGTGCCTGGAAGAGCCGCTCCTACAATGAGCAGTTCTTC.

The CDR3 loop is CASSLSGAGSRTNYGYTF. The DNA of the CDR3 is TGCGCCAGCAGCTTGAGTGGGGCGGGGTCCAGGACGAACTATGGCTACACCTTC. The chain has TRBV5-1 and TRBJ1-2; D is perhaps TRBD1 (5 bases). Germline-derived CDR1 and CDR2 are SGHRS and YFSETQ. The length of the CDR3 is 18 residues. V lost 1 base to trimming and J lost 2 bases, with 21 bases between them.

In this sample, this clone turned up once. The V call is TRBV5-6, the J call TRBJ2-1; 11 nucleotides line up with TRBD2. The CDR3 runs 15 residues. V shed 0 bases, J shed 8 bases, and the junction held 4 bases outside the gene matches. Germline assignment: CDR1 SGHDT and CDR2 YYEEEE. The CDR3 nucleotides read TGTGCCAGCAGCTTGGCTAGCGGGAGGATAGATGAGCAGTTCTTC. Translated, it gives CASSLASGRIDEQFF.

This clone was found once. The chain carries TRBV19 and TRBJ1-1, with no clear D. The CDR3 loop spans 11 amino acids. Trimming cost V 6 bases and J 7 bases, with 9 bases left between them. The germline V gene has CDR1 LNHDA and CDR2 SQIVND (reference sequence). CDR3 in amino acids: CASRTQDEAFF. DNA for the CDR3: TGTGCCAGTAGGACGCAGGATGAAGCTTTCTTT.

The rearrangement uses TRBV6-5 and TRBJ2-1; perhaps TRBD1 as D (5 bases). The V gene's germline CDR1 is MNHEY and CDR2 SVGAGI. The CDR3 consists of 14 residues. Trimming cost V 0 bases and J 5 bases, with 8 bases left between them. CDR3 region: CASSYSVGDNEQFF. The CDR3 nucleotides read TGTGCCAGCAGTTACTCTGTAGGGGACAATGAGCAGTTCTTC.

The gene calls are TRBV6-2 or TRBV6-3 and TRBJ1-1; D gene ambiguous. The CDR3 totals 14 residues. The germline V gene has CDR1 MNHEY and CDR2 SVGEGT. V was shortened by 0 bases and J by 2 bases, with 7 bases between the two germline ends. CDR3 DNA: TGTGCCAGCAGTTACTCGGGCTTTAACACTGAAGCTTTCTTT. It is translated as CASSYSGFNTEAFF.

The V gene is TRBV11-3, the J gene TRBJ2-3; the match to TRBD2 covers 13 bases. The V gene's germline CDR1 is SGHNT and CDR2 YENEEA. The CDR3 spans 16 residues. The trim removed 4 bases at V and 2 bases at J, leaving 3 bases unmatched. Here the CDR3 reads CASSSGLAGSTDTQYF. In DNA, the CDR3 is TGTGCCAGCAGCTCGGGACTAGCGGGGTCCACAGATACGCAGTATTTT.

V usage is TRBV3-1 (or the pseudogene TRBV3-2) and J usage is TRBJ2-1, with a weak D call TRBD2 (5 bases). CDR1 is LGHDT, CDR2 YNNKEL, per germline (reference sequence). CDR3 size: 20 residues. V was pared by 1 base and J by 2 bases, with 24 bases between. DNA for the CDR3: TGTGCCAGCAGCCAAGGAAACGGGATGGGCGTTAGTGGGGCCTACAATGAGCAGTTCTTC. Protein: CASSQGNGMGVSGAYNEQFF.

CDR3 bases: TGTGCCTCGTCCGGGACTCTCTATGGCTACACCTTC. It codes for CASSGTLYGYTF. This chain connects TRBV12-3 or TRBV12-4 to TRBJ1-2; D possibly corresponds to TRBD1 (5 bases). The V end lost 11 bases, the J end lost 4 bases, and 14 bases lay between the germline ends. The CDR3 has 12 residues.

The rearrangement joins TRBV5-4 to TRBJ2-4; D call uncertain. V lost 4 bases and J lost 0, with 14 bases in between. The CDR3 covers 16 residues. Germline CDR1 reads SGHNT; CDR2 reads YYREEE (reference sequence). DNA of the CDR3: TGTGCCAGCAGCGCCCGGCTGGGTAAAGCCAAAAACATTCAGTACTTC. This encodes CASSARLGKAKNIQYF.

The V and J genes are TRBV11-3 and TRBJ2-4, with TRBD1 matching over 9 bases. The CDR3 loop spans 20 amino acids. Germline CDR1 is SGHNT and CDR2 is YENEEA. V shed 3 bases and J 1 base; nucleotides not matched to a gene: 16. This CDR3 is CASSFGGPPGTGIAKNIQYF. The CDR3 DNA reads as TGTGCCAGCAGCTTCGGGGGACCACCCGGGACAGGGATTGCCAAAAACATTCAGTACTTC. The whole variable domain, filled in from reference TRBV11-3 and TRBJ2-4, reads EAGVVQSPRYKIIEKKQPVAFWCNPISGHNTLYWYLQNLGQGPELLIRYENEEAVDDSQLPKDRFSAERLKGVDSTLKIQPAELGDSAVYLCASSFGGPPGTGIAKNIQYFGAGTRLSVL.

The CDR3 DNA is TGTGCCAGCCGAGGGCGCGCGGAAGAGACCCAGTACTTC. Protein: CASRGRAEETQYF. The V and J genes are TRBV27 and TRBJ2-5; maybe TRBD2 (5 bases). The germline CDR1 and CDR2 sequences are MNHEY and SMNVEV (reference sequence). Trimming removed 8 bases from V and 3 bases from J, with 13 bases in between. The CDR3 covers 13 residues.

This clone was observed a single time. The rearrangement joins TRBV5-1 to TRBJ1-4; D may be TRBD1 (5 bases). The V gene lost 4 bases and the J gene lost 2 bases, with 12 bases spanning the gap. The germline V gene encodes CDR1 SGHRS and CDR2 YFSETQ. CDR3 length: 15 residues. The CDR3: CASSRKQATNEKLFF. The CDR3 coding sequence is TGCGCCAGCAGCCGAAAACAGGCTACTAATGAAAAACTGTTTTTT.

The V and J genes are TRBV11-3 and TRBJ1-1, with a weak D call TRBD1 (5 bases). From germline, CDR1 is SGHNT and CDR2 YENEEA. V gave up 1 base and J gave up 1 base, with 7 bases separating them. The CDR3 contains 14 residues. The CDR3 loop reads CASSLVGQNTEAFF. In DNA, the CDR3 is TGTGCCAGCAGCTTAGTAGGACAGAACACTGAAGCTTTCTTT.

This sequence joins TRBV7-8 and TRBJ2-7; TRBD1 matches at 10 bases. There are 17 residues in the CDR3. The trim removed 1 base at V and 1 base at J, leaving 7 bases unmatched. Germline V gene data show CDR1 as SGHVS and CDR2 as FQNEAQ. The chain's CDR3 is CASSLGTGGLRSYEQYF. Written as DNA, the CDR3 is TGTGCCAGCAGCTTAGGGACAGGGGGACTAAGGTCCTACGAGCAGTACTTC.

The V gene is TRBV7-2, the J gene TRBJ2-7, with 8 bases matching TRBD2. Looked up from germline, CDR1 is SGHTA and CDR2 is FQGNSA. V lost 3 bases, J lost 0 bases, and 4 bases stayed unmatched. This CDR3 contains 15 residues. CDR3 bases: TGTGCCAGCAGCTTTAGCGGGGCCAGCTCCTACGAGCAGTACTTC. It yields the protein CASSFSGASSYEQYF.

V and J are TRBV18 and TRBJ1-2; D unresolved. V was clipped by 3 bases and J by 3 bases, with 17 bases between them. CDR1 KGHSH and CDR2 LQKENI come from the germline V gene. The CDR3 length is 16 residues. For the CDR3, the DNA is TGTGCCAGCTCACCCGACACACGAGGGAAGGACTATGGCTACACCTTC. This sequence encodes CASSPDTRGKDYGYTF.

CDR3 sequence (DNA): TGTGCCAGCTCACCCGACAGTCCCCGGGAGCTGTTTTTT. Encoded protein: CASSPDSPRELFF. The gene calls are TRBV18 and TRBJ2-2; D might be TRBD1 (5 bases). This CDR3 has 13 residues. CDR1 is KGHSH, CDR2 LQKENI, per germline. V lost 3 bases and J 9 bases, leaving 11 bases between the germline ends.

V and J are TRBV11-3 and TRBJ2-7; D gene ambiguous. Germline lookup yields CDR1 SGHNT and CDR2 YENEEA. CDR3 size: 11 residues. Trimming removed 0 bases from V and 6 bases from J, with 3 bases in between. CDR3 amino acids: CASSLEVEQYF. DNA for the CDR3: TGTGCCAGCAGCTTAGAGGTCGAGCAGTACTTC.

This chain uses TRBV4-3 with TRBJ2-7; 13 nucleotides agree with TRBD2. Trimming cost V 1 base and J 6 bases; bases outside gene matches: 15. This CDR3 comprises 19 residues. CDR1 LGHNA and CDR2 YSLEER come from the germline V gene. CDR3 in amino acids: CASSQAPGLAGLRVLEQYF. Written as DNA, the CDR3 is TGCGCCAGCAGCCAAGCTCCGGGACTAGCGGGACTTCGTGTGCTCGAGCAGTACTTC.

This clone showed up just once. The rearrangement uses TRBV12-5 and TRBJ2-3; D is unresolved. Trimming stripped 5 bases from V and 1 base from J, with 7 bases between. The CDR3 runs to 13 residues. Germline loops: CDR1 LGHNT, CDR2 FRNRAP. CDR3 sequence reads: CASGPPGTDTQYF. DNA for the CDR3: TGTGCTAGTGGTCCCCCTGGCACAGATACGCAGTATTTT.

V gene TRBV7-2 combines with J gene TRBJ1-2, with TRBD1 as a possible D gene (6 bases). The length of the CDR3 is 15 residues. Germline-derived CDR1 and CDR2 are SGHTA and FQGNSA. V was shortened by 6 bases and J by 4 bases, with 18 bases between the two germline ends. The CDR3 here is CASRPGGQTSYGYTF. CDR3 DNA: TGTGCCAGCAGGCCGGGAGGACAGACCTCCTATGGCTACACCTTC.

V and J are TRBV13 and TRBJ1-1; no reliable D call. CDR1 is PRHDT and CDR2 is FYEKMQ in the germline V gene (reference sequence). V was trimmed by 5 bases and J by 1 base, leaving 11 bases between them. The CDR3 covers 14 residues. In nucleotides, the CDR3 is TGTGCCAGCAGCCGTGGCGGCCCGAACACTGAAGCTTTCTTT. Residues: CASSRGGPNTEAFF. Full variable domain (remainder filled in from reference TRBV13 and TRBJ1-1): AAGVIQSPRHLIKEKRETATLKCYPIPRHDTVYWYQQGPGQDPQFLISFYEKMQSDKGSIPDRFSAQQFSDYHSELNMSSLELGDSALYFCASSRGGPNTEAFFGQGTRLTVV.